This TCR beta chain was observed in a study of blood T cells in healthy people across ages. A second about 6 to 12 cycle PCR used barcoded and J-beta primers. Unique molecular identifiers of 12 random nucleotides labeled each cDNA. Each CDR3 protein gets one entry after TCRdb re-called the 5' RACE reads with MiXCR. This sample has under 1,000,000 distinct CDR3 sequences, with 35% to 40% found just once. Per the germline V gene, CDR1 is SGHAT and CDR2 is FQDESV (reference sequence). The junction had 20 bases not matched to a gene; V was cut back by 5 bases and J by 1 base. The CDR3 covers 21 residues. The chain is built from TRBV11-1 and TRBJ1-6, with TRBD1 matching 7 bases. The sample taken for sequencing was blood. This TCR came from a man aged 18 to 29 in good health. CDR3 sequence (DNA): TGTGCCAGCAGCCCAAGCGCAGGGGGACCTAACTATGGTTCCTATAATTCACCCCTCCACTTT. It codes for CASSPSAGGPNYGSYNSPLHF.